This T cell receptor beta chain was profiled in a study of control samples from healthy donors and cancer patients. TCRdb's copy holds only in-frame clones and misses some; the assay was immunoSEQ multiplex PCR. Here the sample spans under 40,000 clones, 80% to 90% being singletons. The sequencing input was PBMCs. The TCR was taken from a woman in her fifties or sixties with lung cancer.

The CDR3 region has the DNA TGTGCCAGCAGCGAGGGGGGAACTGAAGCTTTCTTT. Its protein product is CASSEGGTEAFF. The gene calls are TRBV27 and TRBJ1-1; weak D call: TRBD1 (6 bases). The CDR3 loop spans 12 amino acids. Germline-derived CDR1 and CDR2 are MNHEY and SMNVEV (reference sequence). V lost 6 bases and J 5 bases, leaving 10 bases between the germline ends.